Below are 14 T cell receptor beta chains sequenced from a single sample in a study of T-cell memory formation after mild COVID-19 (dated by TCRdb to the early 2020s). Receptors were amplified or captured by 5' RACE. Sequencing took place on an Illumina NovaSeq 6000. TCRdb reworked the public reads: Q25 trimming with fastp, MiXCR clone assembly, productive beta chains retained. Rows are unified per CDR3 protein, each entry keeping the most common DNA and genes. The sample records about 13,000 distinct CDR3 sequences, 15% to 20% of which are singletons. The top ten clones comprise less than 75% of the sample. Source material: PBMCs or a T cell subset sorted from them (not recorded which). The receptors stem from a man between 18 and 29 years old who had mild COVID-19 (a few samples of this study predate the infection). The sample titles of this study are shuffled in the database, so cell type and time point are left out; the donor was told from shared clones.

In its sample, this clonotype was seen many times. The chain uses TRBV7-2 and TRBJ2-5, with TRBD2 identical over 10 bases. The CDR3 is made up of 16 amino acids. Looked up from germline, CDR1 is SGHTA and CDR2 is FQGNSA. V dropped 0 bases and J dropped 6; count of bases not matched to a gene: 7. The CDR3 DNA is TGTGCCAGCAGCTTAGCCAGCGGGGGGGCCGGAAAGACCCAGTACTTC. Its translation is CASSLASGGAGKTQYF. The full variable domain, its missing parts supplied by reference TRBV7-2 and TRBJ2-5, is GAGVSQSPSNKVTEKGKDVELRCDPISGHTALYWYRQSLGQGLEFLIYFQGNSAPDKSGLPSDRFSAERTGGSVSTLTIQRTQQEDSAVYLCASSLASGGAGKTQYFGPGTRLLVL.

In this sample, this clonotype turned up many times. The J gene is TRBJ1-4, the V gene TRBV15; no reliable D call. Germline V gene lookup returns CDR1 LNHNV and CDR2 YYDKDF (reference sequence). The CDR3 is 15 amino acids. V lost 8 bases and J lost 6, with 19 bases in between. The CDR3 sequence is CATCGPRSGDEKLFF. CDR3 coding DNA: TGTGCCACCTGCGGGCCGCGGTCTGGGGATGAAAAACTGTTTTTT.

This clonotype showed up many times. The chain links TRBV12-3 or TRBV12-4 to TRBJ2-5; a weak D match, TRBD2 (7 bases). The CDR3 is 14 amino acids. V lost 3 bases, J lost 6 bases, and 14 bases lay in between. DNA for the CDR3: TGTGCCAGCAGTTTGGGGGGGGGCCGAAAGACCCAGTACTTC. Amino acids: CASSLGGGRKTQYF.

The CDR3: CASSGLNTEAFF. The CDR3 DNA is TGTGCCAGCAGCGGACTGAACACTGAAGCTTTCTTT. The chain links TRBV7-2 to TRBJ1-1, with D unresolved. The CDR3 has 12 residues. Germline V gene sequence: CDR1 SGHTA, CDR2 FQGNSA. The germline V and J ends were trimmed by 5 bases and 0 bases, with 4 bases remaining between them.

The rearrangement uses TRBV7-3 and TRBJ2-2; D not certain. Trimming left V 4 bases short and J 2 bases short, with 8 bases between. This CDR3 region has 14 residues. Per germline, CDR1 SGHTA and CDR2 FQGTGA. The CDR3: CASSSSGNTGELFF. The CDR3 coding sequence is TGTGCCAGCAGCTCAAGTGGAAACACCGGGGAGCTGTTTTTT.

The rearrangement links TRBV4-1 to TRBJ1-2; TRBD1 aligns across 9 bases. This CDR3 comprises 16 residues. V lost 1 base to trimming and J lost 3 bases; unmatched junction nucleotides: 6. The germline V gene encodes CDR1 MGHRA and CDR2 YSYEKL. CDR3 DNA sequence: TGCGCCAGCAGCCAAGTCACAGGGGGCAAGGACTATGGCTACACCTTC. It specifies CASSQVTGGKDYGYTF.

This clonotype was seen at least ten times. Here the CDR3 DNA reads TGCGCCAGCAGCCAATATGGCAGGGGCCAGAATGAGCAGTTCTTC. Translated, it gives CASSQYGRGQNEQFF. V gene TRBV4-1 combines with J gene TRBJ2-1, with D maybe TRBD1 (6 bases). The V end lost 2 bases, the J end lost 7 bases, and 15 bases lay between the germline ends. The CDR3 sequence is 15 residues long. The germline gives CDR1 MGHRA, CDR2 YSYEKL.

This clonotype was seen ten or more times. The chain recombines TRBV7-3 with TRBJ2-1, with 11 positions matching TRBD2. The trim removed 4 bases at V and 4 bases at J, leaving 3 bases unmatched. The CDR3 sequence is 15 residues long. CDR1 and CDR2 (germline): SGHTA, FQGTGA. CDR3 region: CASSSTSGGYNEQFF. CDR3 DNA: TGTGCCAGCAGCTCAACTAGCGGGGGTTACAATGAGCAGTTCTTC.

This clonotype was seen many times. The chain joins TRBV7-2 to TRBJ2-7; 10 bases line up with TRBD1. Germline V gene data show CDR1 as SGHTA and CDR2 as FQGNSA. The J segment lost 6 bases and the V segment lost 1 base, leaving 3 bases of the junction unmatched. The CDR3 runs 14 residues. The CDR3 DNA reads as TGTGCCAGCAGCTTAGGACAGGGGGCGAGCGAGCAGTACTTC. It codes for CASSLGQGASEQYF.

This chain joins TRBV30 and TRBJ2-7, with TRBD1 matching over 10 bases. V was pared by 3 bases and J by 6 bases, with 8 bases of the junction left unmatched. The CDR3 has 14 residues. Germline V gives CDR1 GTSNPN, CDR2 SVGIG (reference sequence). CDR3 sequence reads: CAWRVRQGAGEQYF. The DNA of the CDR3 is TGTGCCTGGAGGGTAAGACAGGGGGCTGGCGAGCAGTACTTC.

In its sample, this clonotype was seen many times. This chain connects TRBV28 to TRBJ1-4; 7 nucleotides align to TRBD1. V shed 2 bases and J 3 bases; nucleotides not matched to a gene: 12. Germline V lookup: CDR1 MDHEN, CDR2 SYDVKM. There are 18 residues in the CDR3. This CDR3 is CASSLPGTAPNANEKLFF. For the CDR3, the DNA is TGTGCCAGCAGTTTACCCGGGACAGCTCCCAATGCTAATGAAAAACTGTTTTTT.

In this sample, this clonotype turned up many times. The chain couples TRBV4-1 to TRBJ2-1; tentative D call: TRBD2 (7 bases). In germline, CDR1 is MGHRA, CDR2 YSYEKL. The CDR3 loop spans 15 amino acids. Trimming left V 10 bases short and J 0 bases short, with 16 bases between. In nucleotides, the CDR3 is TGCGCCACCCGCTCGGCGGGGGCCTCCTACAATGAGCAGTTCTTC. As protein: CATRSAGASYNEQFF.

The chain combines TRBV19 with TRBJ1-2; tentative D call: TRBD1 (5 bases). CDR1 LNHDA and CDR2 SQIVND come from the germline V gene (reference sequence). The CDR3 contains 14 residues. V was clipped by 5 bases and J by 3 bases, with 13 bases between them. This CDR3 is CASSLWTWDYGYTF. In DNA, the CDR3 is TGTGCCAGTAGTTTGTGGACATGGGACTATGGCTACACCTTC.

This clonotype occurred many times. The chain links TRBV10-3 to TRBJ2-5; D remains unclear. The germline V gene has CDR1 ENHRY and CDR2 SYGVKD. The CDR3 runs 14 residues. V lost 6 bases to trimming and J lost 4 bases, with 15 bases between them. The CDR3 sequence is CAISLTPPGETQYF. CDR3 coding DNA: TGTGCCATCAGCCTGACGCCACCGGGAGAGACCCAGTACTTC.